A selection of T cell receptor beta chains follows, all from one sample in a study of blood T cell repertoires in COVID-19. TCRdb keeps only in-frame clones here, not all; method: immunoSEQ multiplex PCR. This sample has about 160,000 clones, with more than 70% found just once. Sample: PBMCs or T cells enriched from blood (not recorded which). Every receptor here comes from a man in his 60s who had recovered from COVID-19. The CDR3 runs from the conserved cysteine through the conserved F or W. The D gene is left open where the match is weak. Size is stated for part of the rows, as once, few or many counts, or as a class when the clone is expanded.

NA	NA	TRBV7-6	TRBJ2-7	CASIQPKETPIHSEQYF	TGTGCCAGCATCCAGCCCAAAGAGACTCCTATTCACTCCGAGCAGTACTTC
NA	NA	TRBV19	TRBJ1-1	CASSNGQRAFF	TGTGCCAGTAGTAACGGACAGAGAGCTTTCTTT
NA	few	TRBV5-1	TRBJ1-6	CASSFLPKRTVGENSYNSPLHF	TGCGCCAGCAGCTTCCTACCTAAAAGGACAGTAGGGGAGAACTCCTATAATTCACCCCTCCACTTT
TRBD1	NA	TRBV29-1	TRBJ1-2	CSVGDSSYGYTF	TGCAGCGTTGGGGACAGTTCCTATGGCTACACCTTC
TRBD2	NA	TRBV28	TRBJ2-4	CASSLVSGRALAKNIQYF	TGTGCCAGCAGTTTAGTGAGCGGGAGGGCCCTGGCCAAAAACATTCAGTACTTC
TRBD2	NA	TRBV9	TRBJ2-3	CASSPHGGADTQYF	TGTGCCAGCAGCCCCCACGGGGGGGCGGATACGCAGTATTTT
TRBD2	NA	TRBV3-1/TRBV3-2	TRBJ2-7	CASSQEWTSGRNEQYF	TGTGCCAGCAGCCAGGAATGGACTAGCGGGAGGAACGAGCAGTACTTC
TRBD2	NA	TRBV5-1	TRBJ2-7	CASSTRTSGTLGEQYF	TGCGCCAGCAGCACCCGGACTAGCGGGACTCTTGGGGAGCAGTACTTC
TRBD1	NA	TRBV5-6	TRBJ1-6	CASSPGTGRGSPLHF	TGTGCCAGCAGCCCCGGGACAGGGAGGGGGTCACCCCTCCACTTT
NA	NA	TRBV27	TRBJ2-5	CASSSLRQLQETQYF	TGTGCCAGCAGTTCCCTGCGACAGTTACAAGAGACCCAGTACTTC